The 4 T cell receptor beta chains in this list originate from one sample, sequenced in a study of T cells expressing NK-cell markers. Following a re-call of the 5' RACE reads, TCRdb has one entry per CDR3 protein and lacks DNA. Recorded for this sample: 350,000 to 400,000 distinct CDR3 sequences. Specimen: blood T cells: a sorted CD56 or NKG2C T cell subset, CD4+ or CD8+ T cells, or bulk PBMC T cells (not recorded which). The receptors derive from a woman in her forties or fifties in good health.

V and J are TRBV29-1 and TRBJ2-5; checking the TCRdb D call of TRBD2 is not possible without DNA. The CDR3 covers 14 residues. Germline V gene sequence: CDR1 SQVTM, CDR2 ANQGSEA. This CDR3 is CSVGPSGGQETQYF.

This chain connects TRBV9 to TRBJ2-5. CDR1 and CDR2 (germline): SGDLS, YYNGEE. This CDR3 comprises 15 residues. The CDR3 here is CASSVAFGFQETQYF.

This rearrangement joins TRBV5-1 to TRBJ2-1; absent DNA, TCRdb's TRBD2 call cannot be checked. The CDR3 contains 13 residues. CDR1 is SGHRS and CDR2 is YFSETQ in the germline V gene. The CDR3 spells CASSLGELGGEFF.

V is TRBV11-2 and J is TRBJ2-1; the TCRdb call, TRBD1, lacks DNA for checking. The CDR3 totals 13 residues. Germline values: CDR1 SGHAT, CDR2 FQNNGV. The CDR3: CASSPPRDVLQFF.